Following are 2 T cell receptor beta chains from one sample sequenced in a study of blood T cell repertoires in COVID-19. TCRdb's table, derived via immunoSEQ multiplex PCR, lists solely in-frame clones and lacks some. The repertoire holds 200,000 to 250,000 clones, with approximately 83% as singletons. Sequences were obtained from peripheral blood. These receptors were taken from a woman aged 30 to 39 who had recovered from COVID-19.

This CDR3 is CASSHRGRDGELFF. For the CDR3, the DNA is TGTGCCAGCAGTCACAGGGGGAGGGACGGGGAGCTGTTTTTT. The V call is TRBV27, the J call TRBJ2-2; D is perhaps TRBD1 (8 bases). The CDR3 spans 14 residues. V shed 5 bases and J shed 7 bases, with 14 bases lying between them. Germline CDR1 reads MNHEY; CDR2 reads SMNVEV (reference sequence).

This CDR3 reads CASKRQDHTGELFF. The CDR3 nucleotides read TGTGCCAGTAAAAGACAGGACCACACCGGGGAGCTGTTTTTT. The V and J genes are TRBV3-1 (or the pseudogene TRBV3-2) and TRBJ2-2, with D tentatively TRBD1 (6 bases). This CDR3 is built from 14 residues. Germline assignment: CDR1 LGHDT and CDR2 YNNKEL (reference sequence). The V end lost 9 bases, the J end lost 3 bases, and 14 bases lay between the germline ends.